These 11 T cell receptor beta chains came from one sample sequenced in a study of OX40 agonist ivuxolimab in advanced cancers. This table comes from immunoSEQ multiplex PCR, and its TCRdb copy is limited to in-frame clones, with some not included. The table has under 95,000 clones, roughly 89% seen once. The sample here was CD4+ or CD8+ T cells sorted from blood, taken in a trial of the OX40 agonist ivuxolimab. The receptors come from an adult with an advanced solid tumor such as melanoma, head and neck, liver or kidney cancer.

The CDR3 here is CASSSYYNEQFF. CDR3 nucleotides: TGTGCCAGTAGTTCATACTACAATGAGCAGTTCTTC. This chain uses TRBV19 with TRBJ2-1; no definite D call. CDR1 is LNHDA and CDR2 is SQIVND in the germline V gene (reference sequence). CDR3 length equals 12 residues. The V end lost 5 bases, the J end lost 3 bases, and 5 bases lay between the germline ends.

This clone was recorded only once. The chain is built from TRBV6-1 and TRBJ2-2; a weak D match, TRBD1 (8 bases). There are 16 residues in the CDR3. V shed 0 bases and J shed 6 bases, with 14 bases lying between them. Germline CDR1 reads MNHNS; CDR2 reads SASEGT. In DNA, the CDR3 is TGTGCCAGCAGTGAAGCGTCAACAGGGGGGGCCGGGGAGCTGTTTTTT. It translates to CASSEASTGGAGELFF.

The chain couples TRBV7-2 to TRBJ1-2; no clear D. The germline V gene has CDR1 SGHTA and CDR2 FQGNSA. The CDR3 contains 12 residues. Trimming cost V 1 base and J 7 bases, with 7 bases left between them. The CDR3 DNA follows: TGTGCCAGCAGCTTAGGTGGGGTTGGCTACACCTTC. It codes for CASSLGGVGYTF.

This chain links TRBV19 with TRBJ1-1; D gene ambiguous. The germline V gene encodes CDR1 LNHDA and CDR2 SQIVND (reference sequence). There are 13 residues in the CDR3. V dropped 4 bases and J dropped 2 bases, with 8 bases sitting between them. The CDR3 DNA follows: TGTGCCAGTAGTACCGACGGAAACACTGAAGCTTTCTTT. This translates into CASSTDGNTEAFF.

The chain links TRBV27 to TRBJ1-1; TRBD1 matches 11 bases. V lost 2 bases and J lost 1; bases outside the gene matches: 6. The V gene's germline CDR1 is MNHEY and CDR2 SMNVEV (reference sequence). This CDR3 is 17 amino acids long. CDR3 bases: TGTGCCAGCAGTTTACGCGGACAGGGGGCGAGGAACACTGAAGCTTTCTTT. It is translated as CASSLRGQGARNTEAFF.

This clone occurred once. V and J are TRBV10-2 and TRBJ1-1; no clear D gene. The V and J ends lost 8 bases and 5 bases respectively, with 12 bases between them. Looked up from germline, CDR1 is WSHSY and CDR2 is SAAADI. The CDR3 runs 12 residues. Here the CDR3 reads CASGGGRTEAFF. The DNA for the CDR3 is TGCGCCAGCGGAGGAGGGAGGACTGAAGCTTTCTTT.

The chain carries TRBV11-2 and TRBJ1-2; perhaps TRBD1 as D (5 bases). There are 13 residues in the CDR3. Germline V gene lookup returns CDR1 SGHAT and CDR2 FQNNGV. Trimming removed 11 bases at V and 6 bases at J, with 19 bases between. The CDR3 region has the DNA TGTGCCCTCGTAGGAGGGGCGAGCCATGGCTACACCTTC. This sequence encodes CALVGGASHGYTF.

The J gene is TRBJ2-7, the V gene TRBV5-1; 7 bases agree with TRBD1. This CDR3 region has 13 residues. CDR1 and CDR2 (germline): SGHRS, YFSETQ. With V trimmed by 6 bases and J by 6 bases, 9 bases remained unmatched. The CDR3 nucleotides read TGCGCCAGCACGGTCGAGGGGGCGGGCGAGCAGTACTTC. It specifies CASTVEGAGEQYF.

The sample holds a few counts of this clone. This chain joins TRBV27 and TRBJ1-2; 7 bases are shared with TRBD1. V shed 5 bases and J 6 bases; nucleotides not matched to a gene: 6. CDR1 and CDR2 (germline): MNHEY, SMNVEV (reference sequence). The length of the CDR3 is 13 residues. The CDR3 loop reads CASSRDRAHGYTF. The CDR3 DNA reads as TGTGCCAGCAGTCGCGACAGGGCACATGGCTACACCTTC.

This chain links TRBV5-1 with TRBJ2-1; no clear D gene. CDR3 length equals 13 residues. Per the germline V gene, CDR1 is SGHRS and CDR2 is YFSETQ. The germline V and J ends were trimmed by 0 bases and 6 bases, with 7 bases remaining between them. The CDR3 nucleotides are TGCGCCAGCAGCTTGGTAGACTCCAATGAGCAGTTCTTC. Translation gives CASSLVDSNEQFF. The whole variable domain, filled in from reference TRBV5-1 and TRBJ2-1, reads KAGVTQTPRYLIKTRGQQVTLSCSPISGHRSVSWYQQTPGQGLQFLFEYFSETQRNKGNFPGRFSGRQFSNSRSEMNVSTLELGDSALYLCASSLVDSNEQFFGPGTRLTVL.

The CDR3 loop is CASTNDLRGGSYEQYF. CDR3 DNA sequence: TGCGCCAGCACAAACGACCTTCGCGGGGGGTCCTACGAGCAGTACTTC. This rearrangement joins TRBV5-1 to TRBJ2-7, with 8 bases lining up with TRBD2. The CDR3 is 16 amino acids. J was trimmed by 1 base and V by 6 bases; bases with no gene match: 12. The germline CDR1 and CDR2 sequences are SGHRS and YFSETQ.